Detailed here is one T cell receptor (beta chain). The antigen remains unidentified. This specimen comes from a study of OX40 agonist ivuxolimab in advanced cancers. Study in general: There were three patients with partial responses, one having hepatocellular carcinoma and two cutaneous melanoma. Study observations and caveats: Average numbers of expanded clones were greater in CD8+ T cells than in CD4+.

Repertoires were generated with immunoSEQ multiplex PCR, while TCRdb's copy carries only in-frame clones and drops some. The data hold roughly 71,000 clones, with 80% to 90% observed a single time. Germline V lookup: CDR1 GTSNPN, CDR2 SVGIG (reference sequence). V lost 2 bases, J lost 8 bases, and 13 bases lay in between. The CDR3 has 14 residues. The chain carries TRBV30 and TRBJ1-6, with D perhaps matching TRBD1 (5 bases). The sample consisted of CD4+ or CD8+ T cells sorted from blood, taken in a trial of the OX40 agonist ivuxolimab. The TCR originated in an adult with an advanced solid tumor such as melanoma, head and neck, liver or kidney cancer. CDR3 sequence (DNA): TGTGCCTGGAGTAGGCAGGGAGGATATTCACCCCTCCACTTT. Translating it yields CAWSRQGGYSPLHF.